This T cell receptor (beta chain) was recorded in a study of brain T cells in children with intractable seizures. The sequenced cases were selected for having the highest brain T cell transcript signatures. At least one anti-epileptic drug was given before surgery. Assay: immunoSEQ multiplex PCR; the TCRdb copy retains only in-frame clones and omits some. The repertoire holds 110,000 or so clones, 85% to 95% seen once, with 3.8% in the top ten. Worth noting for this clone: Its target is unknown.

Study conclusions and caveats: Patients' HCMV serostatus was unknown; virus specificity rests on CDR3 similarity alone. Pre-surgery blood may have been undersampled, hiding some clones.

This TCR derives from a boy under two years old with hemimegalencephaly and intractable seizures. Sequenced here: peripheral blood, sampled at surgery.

The CDR3 is CASSDPPGGMTYEQYF. In nucleotides, the CDR3 is TGTGCCAGCAGTGACCCCCCGGGGGGAATGACCTACGAGCAGTACTTC. The rearrangement uses TRBV6-1 and TRBJ2-7; 7 bases fit TRBD2. The V gene end was trimmed by 3 bases and the J gene end by 2 bases; junction bases not matched to a gene: 10. The CDR3 covers 16 residues. Germline lookup yields CDR1 MNHNS and CDR2 SASEGT.